This T cell receptor (beta chain) is drawn from a study of blood T cells in healthy people across ages. General study results and limits: The donors' CMV status was not determined, possibly confounding changes in expanded clonotypes.

CDR1 is MNHEY, CDR2 SMNVEV, per germline (reference sequence). This CDR3 has 15 amino acids. Of note for this clonotype: Antigen: not known.

Donors each provided 8 to 10 milliliters of peripheral blood. Total RNA was isolated from each sample in quantities of at least 6 micrograms. The second PCR ran about 6 to 11 cycles with a sample-barcoded 5' primer and J-beta primers. CDR3-containing paired-end reads numbering at least 2.5 million came from each sample. TCRdb recomputed calls from the 5' RACE reads with MiXCR, one row per CDR3 protein. The table includes 790,000 or so distinct CDR3 sequences, around 50% detected once. Source material: blood. This rearrangement joins TRBV27 to TRBJ2-5; maybe TRBD1 (6 bases). The assigned J gene may be wrong: the sequence end matches TRBJ2-7 better. The receptor's source is a man aged 35-49 years in good health. The CDR3, as DNA: TGTGCCAGCAGAAGCGGACAGAGCGACTTCTACGAGCAGTACTTC. Amino acids: CASRSGQSDFYEQYF.